These 15 T cell receptor beta chains share one sample of origin, sequenced in a study of T cell repertoires in cytomegalovirus infection. TCRdb independently ran MiXCR on the reads; one entry per CDR3 protein. The sample carries about a million distinct CDR3 sequences, approximately 31% recorded once. No cognate antigen is known for these TCRs. The material sequenced was cultured CD8+ T cells from PBMCs, taken from culture after CMV antigen stimulation. These receptors all stem from a human donor in good health (CMV status not recorded). Some clones in this sample may be carry-over from other donors' samples.

This clonotype was observed many times. The chain couples TRBV7-9 to TRBJ2-1; D possibly uses TRBD1 or TRBD2 (6 bases each). V lost 3 bases, J lost 8 bases, and 14 bases lay in between. The CDR3 is 14 amino acids. Per the germline V gene, CDR1 is SEHNR and CDR2 is FQNEAQ (reference sequence). The CDR3 spells CASSFVRGADEQFF. CDR3 nucleotides: TGTGCCAGCAGCTTTGTGAGGGGGGCGGATGAGCAGTTCTTC.

The rearrangement joins TRBV2 to TRBJ2-3; no clear D. The CDR3 covers 15 residues. Germline lookup yields CDR1 SNHLY and CDR2 FYNNEI. V lost 6 bases and J lost 2, with 15 bases in between. In DNA form, the CDR3 reads TGTGCCAGCAGCCTGAATCGGGTTTTCACAGATACGCAGTATTTT. Amino acid sequence: CASSLNRVFTDTQYF.

V gene TRBV9 combines with J gene TRBJ2-3; tentatively, D is TRBD2 (5 bases). The germline CDR1 and CDR2 sequences are SGDLS and YYNGEE. Trimming took 4 bases from V and 5 from J, leaving 11 bases between them. The CDR3 is made up of 13 amino acids. CDR3 DNA: TGTGCCAGCAGCCCCCGGGAATTAGATACGCAGTATTTT. Amino acids: CASSPRELDTQYF.

The chain has TRBV5-4 and TRBJ2-3, with D possibly being TRBD1 (5 bases). From germline, CDR1 is SGHNT and CDR2 YYREEE (reference sequence). Trimming took 4 bases from V and 4 from J, leaving 13 bases between them. The CDR3 is 14 amino acids. The CDR3: CASSPSWGADTQYF. The CDR3 DNA follows: TGTGCCAGCAGCCCGAGTTGGGGCGCAGATACGCAGTATTTT. Full variable domain (outside the CDR3, taken from reference TRBV5-4 and TRBJ2-3): ETGVTQSPTHLIKTRGQQVTLRCSSQSGHNTVSWYQQALGQGPQFIFQYYREEENGRGNFPPRFSGLQFPNYSSELNVNALELDDSALYLCASSPSWGADTQYFGPGTRLTVL.

This clonotype appeared a few times. The genes are TRBV6-1 and TRBJ1-1; TRBD1 agrees at 9 bases. CDR3 size: 16 residues. V was clipped by 6 bases and J by 1 base; unmatched bases: 9. Germline V CDR1 and CDR2: MNHNS, SASEGT. CDR3 in amino acids: CASRMDRGPSNTEAFF. CDR3 nucleotide sequence: TGTGCCAGCAGGATGGACAGGGGTCCTTCGAACACTGAAGCTTTCTTT.

The chain recombines TRBV27 with TRBJ2-3; 8 positions agree with TRBD1. CDR1 and CDR2 (germline): MNHEY, SMNVEV (reference sequence). V gave up 2 bases and J gave up 5 bases; unmatched junction bases: 9. CDR3 length: 16 residues. CDR3 in DNA: TGTGCCAGCAGTTTACTCCAGGGGGCGCAAAGAGATACGCAGTATTTT. This codes for CASSLLQGAQRDTQYF.

The chain joins TRBV7-9 to TRBJ1-2, with 7 bases lining up with TRBD1. With V trimmed by 4 bases and J by 8 bases, 7 bases remained unmatched. The CDR3 length is 13 residues. Per germline, CDR1 SEHNR and CDR2 FQNEAQ (reference sequence). The CDR3 nucleotides are TGTGCCAGCAGCTCGGGACAGCTTGGAGGCTACACCTTC. It translates to CASSSGQLGGYTF.

This chain joins TRBV6-2 or TRBV6-3 and TRBJ2-3; D might be TRBD2 (7 bases). Germline CDR1 MNHEY, CDR2 SVGEGT. Trimming took off 2 bases at V and 1 base at J, with 16 bases between the two ends. This CDR3 region has 17 residues. Here the CDR3 DNA reads TGTGCCAGCAGTTACAGGGGGGGGCCGCAGGGCACAGATACGCAGTATTTT. It translates to CASSYRGGPQGTDTQYF.

The V gene is TRBV28, the J gene TRBJ2-5; 8 nucleotides agree with TRBD1. Unmatched junction bases numbered 4, after V lost 7 bases and J lost 0 bases. CDR1 and CDR2 (germline): MDHEN, SYDVKM. CDR3 length: 14 amino acids. The DNA of the CDR3 is TGTGCCAGCACAGGGGGCATGGACCAAGAGACCCAGTACTTC. It codes for CASTGGMDQETQYF.

V gene TRBV7-8 combines with J gene TRBJ1-1; D is ambiguous. V shed 5 bases and J shed 2 bases, with 15 bases lying between them. This CDR3 spans 15 amino acids. Germline V CDR1 and CDR2: SGHVS, FQNEAQ. In DNA, the CDR3 is TGTGCCAGCAGCCCCGAGAGGATGGGAAACACTGAAGCTTTCTTT. This codes for CASSPERMGNTEAFF.

Worth noting for this clonotype: An end of the junction differs from the germline gene, which may be a read error. V usage is TRBV12-3 or TRBV12-4 and J usage is TRBJ1-5; D uncertain. The CDR3 length is 13 residues. CDR3: CVSSLTGNQPQHF. The CDR3 bases are TGTGTCAGCAGTTTAACAGGCAATCAGCCCCAGCATTTT.

The J gene is TRBJ2-2, the V gene TRBV9; D call uncertain. The CDR3 has 15 residues. In germline, CDR1 is SGDLS, CDR2 YYNGEE. Trimming removed 0 bases at V and 0 bases at J, with 6 bases between. CDR3 nucleotides: TGTGCCAGCAGCGTAGGGCCGTCGAACACCGGGGAGCTGTTTTTT. As protein: CASSVGPSNTGELFF.

This clonotype has only a few counts. This rearrangement joins TRBV6-5 to TRBJ2-7; 7 bases align to TRBD1. Germline assignment: CDR1 MNHEY and CDR2 SVGAGI. The CDR3 loop spans 14 amino acids. Germline trimming cut 4 bases from V and 5 bases from J; bases unmatched to any gene: 8. The CDR3 coding sequence is TGTGCCAGCAGTTCCTCGGACAGGCACCACGAGCAGTACTTC. Translating it yields CASSSSDRHHEQYF.

This clonotype has a handful of counts. This chain connects TRBV4-1 to TRBJ2-5; D call uncertain. Trimming took off 1 base at V and 5 bases at J, with 11 bases between the two ends. Germline assignment: CDR1 MGHRA and CDR2 YSYEKL. The CDR3 contains 14 residues. The CDR3 nucleotides read TGCGCCAGCAGCCAAGTGTTAGGGCCGGAGACCCAGTACTTC. It translates to CASSQVLGPETQYF.

V is TRBV4-1 and J is TRBJ1-1; 7 bases are a match to TRBD1. CDR3 length: 17 residues. V dropped 2 bases and J dropped 0; count of bases not matched to a gene: 9. CDR1 and CDR2 from the germline V gene are MGHRA and YSYEKL. CDR3 amino acids: CASSQPGQFPMNTEAFF. The CDR3 DNA reads TGCGCCAGCAGCCAACCGGGACAGTTCCCCATGAACACTGAAGCTTTCTTT.